This is a list of T cell receptor beta chains from one sample in a study of blood T cell repertoires in COVID-19. Produced via immunoSEQ multiplex PCR; TCRdb's table is partial and in-frame only. Of 150,000 to 200,000 clones listed, nearly 90% are singletons. Sequencing was carried out using peripheral blood. These receptors came from a man younger than 35 who had recovered from COVID-19. The CDR3 runs from the conserved cysteine through the conserved F or W. D genes are given only for firm matches. Clone size is not always given. Where it is, it says once, few, many or a class for expanded clones.

j_call cdr3_length d_call v_call clone_size cdr3_aa cdr3_nt
TRBJ1-1 16 . TRBV5-5 . CASSPLAGAGNTEAFF TGTGCCAGCAGCCCCCTCGCAGGGGCGGGGAACACTGAAGCTTTCTTT
TRBJ2-7 15 TRBD1 TRBV7-2 once CASSLTGGRSYEQYF TGTGCCAGCAGCTTGACAGGGGGTCGGTCCTACGAGCAGTACTTC
TRBJ1-2 12 . TRBV5-6 . CASRGGARGYTF TGTGCCAGCCGCGGGGGGGCTCGAGGCTACACCTTC
TRBJ2-5 13 TRBD2 TRBV19 . CASRTRGGETQYF TGTGCCAGTAGGACTCGCGGGGGAGAGACCCAGTACTTC
TRBJ2-7 13 . TRBV6-5 . CASSLTDSYEQYF TGTGCCAGCAGCCTCACAGACTCCTACGAGCAGTACTTC
TRBJ1-6 19 TRBD1 TRBV3-1/TRBV3-2 . CASSPSRDRGSSYNSPLHF TGTGCCAGCAGCCCGTCCCGGGACAGGGGGAGCTCCTATAATTCACCCCTCCACTTT
TRBJ1-4 16 . TRBV4-1 . CASSQDNRGSVRKLFF TGCGCCAGCAGCCAAGATAACCGGGGTTCGGTCCGAAAACTGTTTTTT
TRBJ2-1 16 TRBD2 TRBV11-2 . CASSILYSGDYNEQFF TGTGCCAGCAGCATACTATACAGCGGGGACTACAATGAGCAGTTCTTC
TRBJ1-5 14 . TRBV6-1 . CASSEGRDNQPQHF TGTGCCAGCAGTGAAGGGCGGGACAATCAGCCCCAGCATTTT
TRBJ2-3 14 . TRBV28 . CASSGTTSTDTQYF TGTGCCAGCAGCGGGACAACTAGCACAGATACGCAGTATTTT
TRBJ2-7 13 . TRBV4-3 once CASSQEGSIAQYF TGCGCCAGCAGCCAAGAAGGATCAATAGCGCAGTACTTC
TRBJ2-3 14 . TRBV7-9 . CASSFAADEDTQYF TGTGCCAGCAGCTTCGCGGCAGATGAAGATACGCAGTATTTT
TRBJ1-5 16 TRBD1 TRBV27 . CASSLSWTGGNQPQHF TGTGCCAGCAGTTTAAGCTGGACAGGGGGAAATCAGCCCCAGCATTTT
TRBJ1-5 15 . TRBV6-2/TRBV6-3 . CASSYNRDSNQPQHF TGTGCCAGCAGTTACAACAGGGATAGCAATCAGCCCCAGCATTTT
TRBJ2-7 11 . TRBV10-3 . CAISEPPLQYF TGTGCCATCAGTGAGCCCCCTCTTCAGTACTTC
TRBJ2-1 15 TRBD1 TRBV9 . CASSAPDRAIFRQFF TGTGCCAGCAGCGCCCCGGACAGGGCAATTTTCCGGCAGTTCTTC
TRBJ2-1 16 TRBD2 TRBV11-2 . CASSRGGTSGNNEQFF TGTGCCAGCAGCCGAGGGGGGACTAGCGGGAACAATGAGCAGTTCTTC
TRBJ1-1 12 . TRBV27 . CASSLRGGEAFF TGTGCCAGCAGTTTAAGGGGGGGCGAAGCTTTCTTT
TRBJ2-3 16 TRBD2 TRBV28 . CASSLAGAGNTDTQYF TGTGCCAGCAGTCTGGCGGGAGCCGGAAACACAGATACGCAGTATTTT
TRBJ2-7 15 TRBD1 TRBV6-1 . CASSESGQGPYEQYF TGTGCCAGCAGTGAGTCGGGACAGGGCCCCTACGAGCAGTACTTC
TRBJ1-1 14 TRBD1 TRBV3-1/TRBV3-2 . CASSRQGDYPEAFF TGTGCCAGCAGCCGACAGGGAGATTACCCTGAAGCTTTCTTT
TRBJ1-1 15 . TRBV18 . CASSPSPGEFPEAFF TGTGCCAGCTCACCAAGTCCAGGGGAGTTCCCTGAAGCTTTCTTT
TRBJ1-1 15 . TRBV5-1 . CASSLARQGGTEAFF TGCGCCAGCAGCTTGGCTCGGCAGGGAGGTACTGAAGCTTTCTTT
TRBJ1-1 14 . TRBV27 . CASSLSHGQREAFF TGTGCCAGCAGTTTATCGCATGGACAGCGTGAAGCTTTCTTT
TRBJ2-3 14 TRBD2 TRBV19 . CASSSRTRADTQYF TGTGCCAGTAGTTCCAGGACTAGAGCAGATACGCAGTATTTT
TRBJ1-3 15 . TRBV4-3 . CASSQDALSGNTIYF TGCGCCAGCAGCCAAGACGCACTATCTGGAAACACCATATATTTT
TRBJ2-5 15 TRBD2 TRBV5-1 once CASSLQRGNEETQYF TGCGCCAGCAGCCTCCAGCGGGGGAACGAAGAGACCCAGTACTTC
TRBJ1-2 13 . TRBV18 . CASSPRTDYGYTF TGTGCCAGCTCACCACGGACAGACTATGGCTACACCTTC
TRBJ2-7 14 TRBD2 TRBV6-1 . CASSEVREVDEQYF TGTGCCAGCAGTGAAGTTCGGGAGGTGGACGAGCAGTACTTC
TRBJ2-3 13 TRBD2 TRBV24-1 . CATSGLAGDTQYF TGTGCCACCAGTGGGTTAGCGGGAGATACGCAGTATTTT
TRBJ2-5 15 TRBD2 TRBV9 . CASSVGPGGAETQYF TGTGCCAGCAGCGTAGGCCCGGGAGGGGCAGAGACCCAGTACTTC
TRBJ1-1 15 . TRBV27 . CASSFLGGRNTEAFF TGTGCCAGCAGTTTCCTTGGCGGCAGGAACACTGAAGCTTTCTTT
TRBJ2-1 14 . TRBV2 . CASSERVGDNEQFF TGTGCCAGCAGTGAACGGGTTGGAGACAATGAGCAGTTCTTC
TRBJ2-5 16 TRBD2 TRBV7-2 . CASSFRLAGSRETQYF TGTGCCAGCAGCTTCCGACTAGCGGGGTCGAGGGAGACCCAGTACTTC
TRBJ2-1 15 . TRBV15 . CATSREGAPSGEQFF TGTGCCACCAGCAGAGAGGGAGCCCCATCCGGGGAGCAGTTCTTC
TRBJ1-1 17 TRBD1 TRBV5-1 . CASSLSHRGTGNTEAFF TGCGCCAGCAGCTTGTCGCACAGGGGTACGGGGAACACTGAAGCTTTCTTT
TRBJ2-5 15 . TRBV5-1 . CASTPVGGGQETQYF TGCGCCAGCACCCCCGTGGGAGGGGGACAAGAGACCCAGTACTTC
TRBJ2-1 17 . TRBV6-2/TRBV6-3 . CASSFPAGGLGRNEQFF TGTGCCAGCAGTTTCCCCGCAGGGGGGCTGGGTCGGAATGAGCAGTTCTTC
TRBJ1-1 13 . TRBV5-1 . CASSPVGDTEAFF TGCGCCAGCAGCCCAGTAGGGGACACTGAAGCTTTCTTT
TRBJ1-2 13 . TRBV28 . CASSFSYTSGYTF TGTGCCAGCAGTTTCTCCTATACCTCGGGCTACACCTTC
TRBJ2-3 16 TRBD2 TRBV5-6 . CASSLNQGLITDTQYF TGTGCCAGCAGCTTGAACCAGGGACTAATCACAGATACGCAGTATTTT
TRBJ2-1 15 . TRBV6-5 . CASRRTGEIYNEQFF TGTGCCAGCAGAAGGACTGGGGAAATATACAATGAGCAGTTCTTC
TRBJ2-2 14 . TRBV9 . CASSVVGMGGELFF TGTGCCAGCAGCGTAGTCGGGATGGGCGGGGAGCTGTTTTTT
TRBJ2-1 12 . TRBV25-1 . CASSESSHEQFF TGTGCCAGCAGTGAATCGAGCCATGAGCAGTTCTTC
TRBJ2-5 14 . TRBV9 . CASSVASGKETQYF TGTGCCAGCAGCGTAGCTTCAGGGAAAGAGACCCAGTACTTC
TRBJ2-1 17 . TRBV5-4 . CATLASQYGGPGNEQFF TGTGCCACCCTAGCGAGCCAATATGGAGGGCCGGGCAATGAGCAGTTCTTC
TRBJ2-2 14 TRBD2 TRBV7-8 . CASSVAGEGGELFF TGTGCCAGCAGCGTAGCGGGAGAGGGCGGGGAGCTGTTTTTT
TRBJ2-1 11 . TRBV19 once CASSSVHEQFF TGTGCCAGTAGTAGCGTGCATGAGCAGTTCTTC
TRBJ2-2 16 . TRBV3-1/TRBV3-2 . CASSQGREANTGELFF TGTGCCAGCAGCCAAGGGCGCGAGGCGAACACCGGGGAGCTGTTTTTT
TRBJ2-2 13 TRBD1 TRBV7-3 . CASSPTGAGELFF TGTGCCAGCAGCCCGACAGGGGCCGGGGAGCTGTTTTTT
TRBJ1-1 14 . TRBV7-2 . CASSSLRLNTEAFF TGTGCCAGCAGCTCACTAAGACTGAACACTGAAGCTTTCTTT
TRBJ2-1 13 . TRBV7-3 . CASSQSYFNEQFF TGTGCCAGCAGCCAATCCTATTTTAATGAGCAGTTCTTC
TRBJ2-2 15 . TRBV9 . CASSVGSGGTGELFF TGTGCCAGCAGCGTAGGTAGCGGAGGCACCGGGGAGCTGTTTTTT
TRBJ2-5 13 TRBD2 TRBV19 . CASTPGGKKTQYF TGTGCCAGTACGCCGGGGGGGAAGAAGACCCAGTACTTC